The rows below give T cell receptor beta chains drawn from one sample of a study of blood T cell repertoires in COVID-19. Generated by immunoSEQ multiplex PCR, the TCRdb table keeps only in-frame clones and is missing some. The table lists about 140,000 clones, roughly 84% of them singletons. The sequenced material came from PBMCs or T cells enriched from blood (not recorded which). Receptors were obtained from a man aged 40-50 years with acute COVID-19. The CDR3 runs from the conserved cysteine through the conserved F or W. D genes are given only for firm matches. The listing skips clone size in some rows; elsewhere it reads once, few, many or a size class.

cdr3_length,clone_size,j_call,v_call,d_call,cdr3_aa,cdr3_nt
13,NA,TRBJ1-3,TRBV10-3,NA,CAIRGRPGNTIYF,TGTGCCATCAGAGGGAGGCCTGGAAACACCATATATTTT
12,NA,TRBJ2-3,TRBV10-2,NA,CASSEPGDTQYF,TGCGCCAGCAGTGAGCCCGGTGATACGCAGTATTTT
14,NA,TRBJ2-3,TRBV6-6,TRBD2,CASNERGGGDTQYF,TGTGCCAGCAATGAACGGGGGGGCGGAGATACGCAGTATTTT
13,few,TRBJ2-5,TRBV19,NA,CASSITSEGTQYF,TGTGCCAGTAGTATAACCAGCGAGGGGACCCAGTACTTC
17,NA,TRBJ2-1,TRBV14,TRBD2,CASSHLPTSGQYNEQFF,TGTGCCAGCAGCCACCTACCGACTAGCGGTCAATACAATGAGCAGTTCTTC
11,NA,TRBJ1-2,TRBV20-1,NA,CSAPGDVGYTF,TGCAGTGCTCCAGGGGACGTGGGCTACACCTTC
14,NA,TRBJ2-5,TRBV28,TRBD2,CASANSGAPETQYF,TGTGCCAGCGCCAACAGCGGGGCCCCAGAGACCCAGTACTTC
12,once,TRBJ2-7,TRBV3-1/TRBV3-2,NA,CASSQTGYEQYF,TGTGCCAGCAGCCAAACAGGATACGAGCAGTACTTC
17,once,TRBJ2-2,TRBV5-4,TRBD1,CASSPPRTGENTGELFF,TGTGCCAGCAGCCCCCCCCGGACAGGAGAAAACACCGGGGAGCTGTTTTTT
15,NA,TRBJ2-5,TRBV9,NA,CASSVDQGQQETQYF,TGTGCCAGCAGCGTAGACCAGGGGCAGCAAGAGACCCAGTACTTC
14,NA,TRBJ1-2,TRBV6-2/TRBV6-3,NA,CASSPRGSYNGYTF,TGTGCCAGCAGCCCTCGGGGGTCTTATAATGGCTACACCTTC
16,NA,TRBJ1-1,TRBV5-6,NA,CASTSLGVTWCALAFF,TGTGCCAGCACCTCCCTAGGGGTGACTTGGTGTGCTCTCGCTTTCTTT
14,NA,TRBJ2-3,TRBV19,NA,CASSSNRAGDTQYF,TGTGCCAGTAGTTCTAACAGGGCCGGAGATACGCAGTATTTT
17,NA,TRBJ2-3,TRBV24-1,TRBD1,CATSDRGRGPRTDTQYF,TGTGCCACCAGTGACAGGGGGCGGGGCCCGAGGACAGATACGCAGTATTTT
15,NA,TRBJ1-5,TRBV5-1,TRBD1,CASSLEGGWSEPQHF,TGCGCCAGCAGCTTGGAAGGGGGCTGGTCGGAGCCCCAGCATTTT
15,NA,TRBJ1-5,TRBV7-9,NA,CASSSGRDSNQPQHF,TGTGCCAGCAGCTCGGGGAGGGACTCCAATCAGCCCCAGCATTTT
19,NA,TRBJ2-3,TRBV13,TRBD2,CASSLGGVAGGPPTDTQYF,TGTGCCAGCAGCTTAGGCGGGGTAGCGGGGGGGCCCCCCACAGATACGCAGTATTTT
15,NA,TRBJ2-7,TRBV7-2,TRBD1,CASSSSRDRLVEQYF,TGTGCCAGCAGCTCTTCGCGGGACAGGTTGGTCGAGCAGTACTTC
17,NA,TRBJ2-3,TRBV6-2/TRBV6-3,TRBD2,CASSQLAGADSTDTQYF,TGTGCCAGCAGCCAACTAGCGGGGGCCGACAGCACAGATACGCAGTATTTT
11,once,TRBJ2-2,TRBV29-1,NA,CSVDGAGELFF,TGCAGCGTTGACGGAGCCGGGGAGCTGTTTTTT
13,NA,TRBJ2-7,TRBV28,NA,CASSYTVNYEQYF,TGTGCCAGCAGTTATACTGTTAACTACGAGCAGTACTTC
18,NA,TRBJ1-2,TRBV4-3,TRBD1,CASSPNRGTGGAFYGYTF,TGCGCCAGCAGCCCGAATAGGGGGACAGGGGGCGCGTTTTATGGCTACACCTTC
14,NA,TRBJ2-7,TRBV5-1,NA,CASSPGATSYEQYF,TGCGCCAGCAGCCCAGGTGCTACCTCATACGAGCAGTACTTC
20,NA,TRBJ2-7,TRBV28,TRBD2,CASRPIPGLAGGTITYEQYF,TGTGCCAGCAGACCGATTCCGGGACTAGCGGGAGGAACCATTACCTACGAGCAGTACTTC
16,NA,TRBJ2-3,TRBV25-1,NA,CASSEYGGRGTDTQYF,TGTGCCAGCAGTGAATATGGAGGCAGGGGTACAGATACGCAGTATTTT
14,NA,TRBJ2-1,TRBV4-3,NA,CASSLQNGRGEQFF,TGCGCCAGCAGTCTTCAAAATGGCCGGGGTGAGCAGTTCTTC